This entry is about one TCR beta chain. Its antigen is undetermined. How the authors handled the data: Filtering differed since immunoSEQ provided only junctions, with no quality scores. Libraries were prepared by immunoSEQ multiplex PCR; TCRdb keeps only in-frame clonotypes and omits some of them. The V and J calls and clone size come from that table; D and trimming were worked out from the DNA. Among about 610,000 clones, 97% were seen once, and the ten largest hold about 0.06%. Deletions cut 5 bases from V and 6 bases from J, with 17 bases between. Germline V gives CDR1 LNHDA, CDR2 SQIVND (reference sequence). This CDR3 region has 14 residues. The record originates from a study of shared clonotypes between healthy human individuals. At the level of the study: The composition of the donors was a couple of women and three men aged 18 to 49. Study-level points and caveats: Generation of non-shared clonotypes was less probable than generation of clonotypes shared by all four donors.

This receptor was identified in a woman in her 30s in good health. The sequenced sample was naive CD4+ T cells sorted from blood. Specified subset: CD45RA+ positively selected. This chain uses TRBV19 with TRBJ2-7; the D gene is possibly TRBD2 (5 bases). CDR3 sequence: CASSLRLGDFEQYF. DNA of the CDR3: TGTGCCAGTAGTCTCCGACTCGGGGATTTCGAGCAGTACTTC.